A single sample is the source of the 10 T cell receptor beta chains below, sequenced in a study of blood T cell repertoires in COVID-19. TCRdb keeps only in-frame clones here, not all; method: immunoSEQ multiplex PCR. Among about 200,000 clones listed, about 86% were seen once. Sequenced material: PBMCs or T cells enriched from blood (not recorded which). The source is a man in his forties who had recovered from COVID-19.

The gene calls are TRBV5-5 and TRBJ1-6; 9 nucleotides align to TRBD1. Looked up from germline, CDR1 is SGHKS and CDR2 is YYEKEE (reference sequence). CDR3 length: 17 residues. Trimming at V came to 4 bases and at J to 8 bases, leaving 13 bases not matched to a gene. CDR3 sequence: CASSPLPPGQGYSPLHF. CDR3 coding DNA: TGTGCCAGCAGCCCACTCCCCCCGGGACAGGGTTATTCACCCCTCCACTTT.

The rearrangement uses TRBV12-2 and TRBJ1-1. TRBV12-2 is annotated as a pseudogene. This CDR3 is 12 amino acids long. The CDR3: CASRPLYTEAFF. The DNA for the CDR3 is TGTGCAAGTCGCCCCCTCTACACTGAAGCTTTCTTT.

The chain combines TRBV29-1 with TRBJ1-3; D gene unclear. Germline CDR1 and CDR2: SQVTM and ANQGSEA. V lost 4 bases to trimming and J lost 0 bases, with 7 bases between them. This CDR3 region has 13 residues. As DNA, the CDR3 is TGCAGCGTTGTGACTAACTCTGGAAACACCATATATTTT. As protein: CSVVTNSGNTIYF.

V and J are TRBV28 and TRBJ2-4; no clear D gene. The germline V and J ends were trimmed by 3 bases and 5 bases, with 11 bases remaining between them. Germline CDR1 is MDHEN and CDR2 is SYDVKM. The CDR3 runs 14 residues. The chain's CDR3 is CASSFGGLENIQYF. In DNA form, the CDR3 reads TGTGCCAGCAGTTTTGGTGGGCTCGAAAACATTCAGTACTTC.

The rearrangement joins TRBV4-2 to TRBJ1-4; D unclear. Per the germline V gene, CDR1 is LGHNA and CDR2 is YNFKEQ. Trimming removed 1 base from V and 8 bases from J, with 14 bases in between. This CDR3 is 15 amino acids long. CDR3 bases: TGTGCCAGCAGCCAAGGAACCCCACCCGAGGAAAAACTGTTTTTT. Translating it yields CASSQGTPPEEKLFF.

In nucleotides, the CDR3 is TGTGCCAGCAGTTTAGCCGGGACTAGCACTGAGCAGTTCTTC. Its protein is CASSLAGTSTEQFF. This chain joins TRBV6-2 or TRBV6-3 and TRBJ2-1, with 9 bases identical to TRBD2. This CDR3 is built from 14 residues. V trimming: 4 bases; J trimming: 9 bases; junction bases outside the gene matches: 7. Germline CDR1 reads MNHEY; CDR2 reads SVGEGT.

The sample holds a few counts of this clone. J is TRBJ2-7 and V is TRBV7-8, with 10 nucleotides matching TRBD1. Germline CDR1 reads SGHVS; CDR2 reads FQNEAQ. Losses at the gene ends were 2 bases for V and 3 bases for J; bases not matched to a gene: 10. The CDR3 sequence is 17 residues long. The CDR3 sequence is CASSLYRAGQGDYEQYF. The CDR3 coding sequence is TGTGCCAGCAGCTTATATCGCGCAGGACAGGGGGACTACGAGCAGTACTTC. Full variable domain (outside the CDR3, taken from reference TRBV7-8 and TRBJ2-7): GAGVSQSPRYKVAKRGQDVALRCDPISGHVSLFWYQQALGQGPEFLTYFQNEAQLDKSGLPSDRFFAERPEGSVSTLKIQRTQQEDSAVYLCASSLYRAGQGDYEQYFGPGTRLTVT.

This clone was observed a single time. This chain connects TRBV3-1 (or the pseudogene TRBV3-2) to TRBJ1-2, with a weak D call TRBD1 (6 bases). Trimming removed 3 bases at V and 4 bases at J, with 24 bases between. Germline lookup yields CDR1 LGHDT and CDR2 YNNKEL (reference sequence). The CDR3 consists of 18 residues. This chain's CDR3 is CASSHLQVIRGEGYGYTF. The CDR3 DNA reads TGTGCCAGCAGCCATCTCCAAGTCATCAGGGGTGAGGGCTATGGCTACACCTTC.

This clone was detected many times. CDR3 sequence (DNA): TGTGCCAGCCGGGATCTGACAGGGGCTATGAACACCGGGGAGCTGTTTTTT. Translating it yields CASRDLTGAMNTGELFF. This chain uses TRBV19 with TRBJ2-2; 8 bases line up with TRBD1. The germline V gene has CDR1 LNHDA and CDR2 SQIVND (reference sequence). Unmatched junction bases numbered 13, after V lost 9 bases and J lost 1 base. This CDR3 is built from 17 residues. Full variable domain (outside the CDR3, taken from reference TRBV19 and TRBJ2-2): DGGITQSPKYLFRKEGQNVTLSCEQNLNHDAMYWYRQDPGQGLRLIYYSQIVNDFQKGDIAEGYSVSREKKESFPLTVTSAQKNPTAFYLCASRDLTGAMNTGELFFGEGSRLTVL.

The CDR3 DNA follows: TGCGCCAGCAGCGCCGACCGGGACATGGAAAAACTGTTTTTT. Amino acid sequence: CASSADRDMEKLFF. The chain links TRBV5-1 to TRBJ1-4, with D possibly TRBD1 on 6 matching bases. CDR1 is SGHRS and CDR2 is YFSETQ in the germline V gene. V lost 4 bases and J lost 8, with 15 bases in between. The CDR3 runs 14 residues.